This T cell receptor (beta chain) was sequenced during a study of cytomegalovirus exposure and HLA in healthy donors. Findings and limits, study-wide: The study labeled fewer than 200 TCR beta chains cytomegalovirus-associated.

PCR involved 60 Vbeta and 13 Jbeta primers. Here immunoSEQ multiplex PCR was the method, and the copy in TCRdb shows in-frame clones only, minus some. The sample has about 84,000 clones; 85% to 90% are singletons. Germline V lookup: CDR1 LGHNA, CDR2 YSLEER. CDR3 size: 16 residues. The V end lost 4 bases, the J end lost 4 bases, and 19 bases lay between the germline ends. Comments on this clone: Its antigen is currently unknown.

The chain has TRBV4-3 and TRBJ1-2; maybe TRBD1 (5 bases). Material for sequencing was PBMCs. This sequence was found in a man younger than 30 in good health and CMV-seronegative. CDR3 amino acids: CASSPQVGGIGYGYTF. In DNA form, the CDR3 reads TGCGCCAGCAGCCCTCAAGTGGGGGGGATCGGCTATGGCTACACCTTC.